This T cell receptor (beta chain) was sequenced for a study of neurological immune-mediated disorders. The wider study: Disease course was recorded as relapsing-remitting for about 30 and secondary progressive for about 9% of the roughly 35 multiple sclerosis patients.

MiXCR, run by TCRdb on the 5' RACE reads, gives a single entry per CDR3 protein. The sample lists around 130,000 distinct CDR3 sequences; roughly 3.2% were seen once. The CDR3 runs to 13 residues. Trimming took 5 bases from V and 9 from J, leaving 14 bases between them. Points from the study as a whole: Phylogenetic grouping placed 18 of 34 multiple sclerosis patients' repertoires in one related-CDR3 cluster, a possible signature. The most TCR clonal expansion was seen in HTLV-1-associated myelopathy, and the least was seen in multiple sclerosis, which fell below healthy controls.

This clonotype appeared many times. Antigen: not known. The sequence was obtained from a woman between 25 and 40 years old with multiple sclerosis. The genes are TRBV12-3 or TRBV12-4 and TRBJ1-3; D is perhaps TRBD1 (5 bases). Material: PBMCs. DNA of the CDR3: TGTGCCAGCAGTCCGGGGGAGGGGCGCACCATATATTTT. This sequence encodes CASSPGEGRTIYF.